One sample yielded the 18 T cell receptor beta chains listed below, sequenced in a study of T-cell memory formation after mild COVID-19 (dated by TCRdb to 2020 to 2023). The method was 5' RACE. Sequencing took place on an Illumina NovaSeq 6000. In-frame beta chains were kept once TCRdb had trimmed the public reads at Q25 with fastp and called clones with MiXCR. Rows with one shared CDR3 protein collapse into an entry with the most common genes and DNA. The sample yields roughly 510,000 distinct CDR3 sequences; 17% were counted once. The ten largest make up roughly 7.8% of the sample. The source material was PBMCs or a T cell subset sorted from them (not recorded which). The receptors originated from an adult woman who had mild COVID-19 (a few samples of this study predate the infection). The sample titles of this study are shuffled in the database, so cell type and time point are left out; the donor was told from shared clones.

The rearrangement joins TRBV5-1 to TRBJ2-2; 7 bases match TRBD1. Germline values: CDR1 SGHRS, CDR2 YFSETQ. The CDR3 totals 14 residues. Trimming took 4 bases from V and 3 from J; bases not matched to a gene: 3. This CDR3 is CASSNQGDTGELFF. The CDR3 nucleotides are TGCGCCAGCAGCAACCAGGGGGACACCGGGGAGCTGTTTTTT. The variable domain in full, with the rest retrieved from reference TRBV5-1 and TRBJ2-2, is KAGVTQTPRYLIKTRGQQVTLSCSPISGHRSVSWYQQTPGQGLQFLFEYFSETQRNKGNFPGRFSGRQFSNSRSEMNVSTLELGDSALYLCASSNQGDTGELFFGEGSRLTVL.

The gene calls are TRBV24-1 and TRBJ1-5; D possibly corresponds to TRBD1 (6 bases). The germline V gene has CDR1 KGHDR and CDR2 SFDVKD. CDR3 length: 15 residues. The V gene lost 4 bases and the J gene lost 4 bases, with 13 bases spanning the gap. CDR3 region: CATSETGLGNQPQHF. In DNA, the CDR3 is TGTGCCACCAGTGAAACAGGGCTGGGGAATCAGCCCCAGCATTTT.

This clonotype showed up many times. V is TRBV5-6 and J is TRBJ2-1, with 11 bases matching TRBD1. Germline V gives CDR1 SGHDT, CDR2 YYEEEE. Trimming removed 4 bases from V and 3 bases from J; junction bases left unmatched: 6. The CDR3 runs to 16 residues. The CDR3 loop is CASSRGQGVSYNEQFF. DNA for the CDR3: TGTGCCAGCAGCCGGGGACAGGGGGTGAGCTACAATGAGCAGTTCTTC.

The rearrangement joins TRBV18 to TRBJ1-6; 9 bases map to TRBD1. The ends lost 3 bases at V and 8 bases at J; junction bases unmatched: 2. CDR1 is KGHSH, CDR2 LQKENI, per germline. The CDR3 is 14 amino acids. Here the CDR3 reads CASSPGTGHSPLHF. In nucleotides, the CDR3 is TGTGCCAGCTCACCGGGGACAGGGCATTCACCCCTCCACTTT.

V and J are TRBV18 and TRBJ1-1; no reliable D call. The V and J ends lost 2 bases and 7 bases respectively, with 8 bases between them. The CDR3 consists of 12 residues. The germline V gene encodes CDR1 KGHSH and CDR2 LQKENI. CDR3 in DNA: TGTGCCAGCTCACCAGCGCTTGGTGAAGCTTTCTTT. It is translated as CASSPALGEAFF. Based on the CDR3 plus reference TRBV18 and TRBJ1-1, the full variable domain is NAGVMQNPRHLVRRRGQEARLRCSPMKGHSHVYWYRQLPEEGLKFMVYLQKENIIDESGMPKERFSAEFPKEGPSILRIQQVVRGDSAAYFCASSPALGEAFFGQGTRLTVV.

J is TRBJ2-7 and V is TRBV18, with TRBD2 matching over 7 bases. Trimming at V came to 7 bases and at J to 4 bases, leaving 10 bases not matched to a gene. The CDR3 runs to 14 residues. Germline CDR1 reads KGHSH; CDR2 reads LQKENI. The CDR3: CASWSGTGLYEQYF. The DNA of the CDR3 is TGTGCCAGCTGGAGCGGGACCGGCTTATACGAGCAGTACTTC.

V gene TRBV20-1 combines with J gene TRBJ2-1; perhaps D is TRBD1 or TRBD2 (5 bases each). With 3 bases removed from V and 2 bases from J, the gap between germline ends came to 8 bases. The germline gives CDR1 DFQATT, CDR2 SNEGSKA (reference sequence). The CDR3 covers 13 residues. Here the CDR3 DNA reads TGCAGTGCTAGCGGGGCAACCTACAATGAGCAGTTCTTC. It translates to CSASGATYNEQFF.

This clonotype showed up just a few times. V gene TRBV5-1 combines with J gene TRBJ2-7, with a possible D match to TRBD2 (7 bases). V dropped 0 bases and J dropped 2 bases, with 12 bases sitting between them. The CDR3 loop spans 15 amino acids. In germline, CDR1 is SGHRS, CDR2 YFSETQ. The CDR3 sequence is CASSLAGGLTYEQYF. The CDR3 DNA reads TGCGCCAGCAGCTTGGCCGGGGGGCTGACCTACGAGCAGTACTTC.

V and J are TRBV4-3 and TRBJ2-1; D is unclear. Germline V gene lookup returns CDR1 LGHNA and CDR2 YSLEER. Trimming removed 3 bases from V and 0 bases from J, with 15 bases in between. This CDR3 has 17 residues. CDR3 coding DNA: TGCGCCAGCAGCCAGTACGGAGCGCGAAGCTCCTACAATGAGCAGTTCTTC. Residues: CASSQYGARSSYNEQFF.

The genes are TRBV20-1 and TRBJ2-1; the match to TRBD2 covers 8 bases. V gave up 3 bases and J gave up 0 bases; unmatched junction bases: 10. CDR3 length: 17 amino acids. Germline CDR1 reads DFQATT; CDR2 reads SNEGSKA (reference sequence). CDR3 region: CSASWGSGASSYNEQFF. DNA of the CDR3: TGCAGTGCTAGTTGGGGTAGCGGGGCGAGCTCCTACAATGAGCAGTTCTTC.

The chain uses TRBV29-1 and TRBJ2-1; TRBD2 agrees at 7 bases. Losses at the gene ends were 7 bases for V and 9 bases for J; bases not matched to a gene: 15. The CDR3 consists of 14 residues. Germline-derived CDR1 and CDR2 are SQVTM and ANQGSEA. DNA for the CDR3: TGCAGCGCAACCGGGACTACTCCGGGGGGTGAGCAGTTCTTC. Translating gives CSATGTTPGGEQFF.

This clonotype turned up a few times. V is TRBV15 and J is TRBJ1-1; D not certain. The V end was cut by 0 bases, the J end by 1 base, with 9 bases between. Per germline, CDR1 LNHNV and CDR2 YYDKDF (reference sequence). This CDR3 has 15 amino acids. The CDR3 spells CATSRDYAWNTEAFF. As DNA, the CDR3 is TGTGCCACCAGCAGAGATTATGCGTGGAACACTGAAGCTTTCTTT.

This clonotype was seen a handful of times. The chain combines TRBV20-1 with TRBJ2-1; D might be TRBD1 or TRBD2, each matching 5 bases. The germline V gene encodes CDR1 DFQATT and CDR2 SNEGSKA (reference sequence). V shed 4 bases and J shed 1 base, with 14 bases lying between them. CDR3 length: 15 residues. CDR3 amino acids: CSAIDFGTSYNEQFF. CDR3 coding DNA: TGCAGTGCTATTGACTTCGGGACGTCCTACAATGAGCAGTTCTTC.

The table lists this clonotype with a few counts. The chain is built from TRBV5-1 and TRBJ1-1, with D unclear. CDR1 is SGHRS, CDR2 YFSETQ, per germline. Trimming removed 0 bases from V and 3 bases from J, with 12 bases in between. CDR3 length: 15 residues. The CDR3 nucleotides read TGCGCCAGCAGCTTGGGAGATGGTCTCTACACTGAAGCTTTCTTT. It specifies CASSLGDGLYTEAFF.

Only a few counts were recorded for this clonotype. The rearrangement joins TRBV4-1 to TRBJ1-2, with TRBD1 matching 7 bases. Germline loops: CDR1 MGHRA, CDR2 YSYEKL. This CDR3 region has 14 residues. Trimming took 0 bases from V and 8 from J; bases not matched to a gene: 6. In DNA, the CDR3 is TGCGCCAGCAGCCAAGACCGGACAGGAGGAGGCTACACCTTC. Residues: CASSQDRTGGGYTF.

This clonotype turned up a few times. The chain has TRBV5-8 and TRBJ2-7; the D gene is possibly TRBD1 (6 bases). The CDR3 runs to 12 residues. V lost 5 bases and J 6 bases, leaving 12 bases between the germline ends. Germline V lookup: CDR1 SGHTS, CDR2 YDEGEE. CDR3 sequence (DNA): TGTGCCAGCAGGCCAGGGGTGGGCGAGCAGTACTTC. Encoded protein: CASRPGVGEQYF.

V gene TRBV4-1 combines with J gene TRBJ2-7; either TRBD1 or TRBD2 may supply D (5 bases each). V was cut by 3 bases and J by 2 bases, with 11 bases left in between. Germline assignment: CDR1 MGHRA and CDR2 YSYEKL. The CDR3 is 14 residues long. The CDR3 protein is CASSQGRGAYEQYF. In DNA form, the CDR3 reads TGCGCCAGCAGCCAGGGTAGGGGAGCCTACGAGCAGTACTTC.

The CDR3 DNA reads TGTGCCAGCTCACCCGTCACCGAGGGAGCTAGGGAGACCCAGTACTTC. Protein product: CASSPVTEGARETQYF. The chain has TRBV18 and TRBJ2-5; D is possibly TRBD2 (5 bases). CDR3 size: 16 residues. V was shortened by 3 bases and J by 5 bases, with 19 bases between the two germline ends. CDR1 KGHSH and CDR2 LQKENI come from the germline V gene.